These 11 T cell receptor beta chains share one sample of origin, sequenced in a study of blood T cell repertoires in COVID-19. Assay: immunoSEQ multiplex PCR; the TCRdb copy retains only in-frame clones and omits some. Of approximately 44,000 clones listed, approximately 88% are singletons. Sample: peripheral blood. The receptors stem from a woman aged 35 to 49 with acute or convalescent COVID-19.

V usage is TRBV4-1 and J usage is TRBJ2-7, with unresolved D. CDR1 is MGHRA and CDR2 is YSYEKL in the germline V gene. The length of the CDR3 is 14 residues. V lost 6 bases and J 2 bases, leaving 14 bases between the germline ends. CDR3 residues: CASSKDTFPYEQYF. CDR3 DNA sequence: TGCGCCAGCAGTAAAGACACTTTTCCCTACGAGCAGTACTTC.

This chain links TRBV6-5 with TRBJ1-4; possible D gene TRBD1, 5 bases. The V and J ends lost 11 bases and 3 bases respectively, with 16 bases between them. The germline V gene encodes CDR1 MNHEY and CDR2 SVGAGI. This CDR3 has 14 amino acids. CDR3 region: CAHKGNSANEKLFF. The CDR3, as DNA: TGTGCCCACAAGGGGAATTCAGCTAATGAAAAACTGTTTTTT.

This chain joins TRBV5-6 and TRBJ1-4; 8 nucleotides line up with TRBD1. The CDR3 totals 15 residues. Germline V gene sequence: CDR1 SGHDT, CDR2 YYEEEE. V gave up 4 bases and J gave up 8 bases; unmatched junction bases: 10. The CDR3 loop is CASSRGTGRREKLFF. CDR3 in DNA: TGTGCCAGCAGCCGAGGGACAGGTCGGCGCGAAAAACTGTTTTTT.

The J gene is TRBJ1-5, the V gene TRBV27, with TRBD1 matching 9 bases. The germline V gene has CDR1 MNHEY and CDR2 SMNVEV (reference sequence). V shed 9 bases and J 0 bases; nucleotides not matched to a gene: 12. The CDR3 covers 17 residues. CDR3 sequence reads: CASKPWTGDYSNQPQHF. CDR3 bases: TGTGCCAGTAAACCTTGGACAGGGGATTATAGCAATCAGCCCCAGCATTTT.

This clone was seen a few times. This sample also contains other DNA sequences that code for the same CDR3. The chain combines TRBV28 with TRBJ1-2; D might be TRBD1 (5 bases). This CDR3 is 12 amino acids long. The germline V gene encodes CDR1 MDHEN and CDR2 SYDVKM. The V end lost 8 bases, the J end lost 0 bases, and 7 bases lay between the germline ends. The DNA for the CDR3 is TGTGCCAGCCAAGGGGCTAACTATGGCTACACCTTC. This codes for CASQGANYGYTF.

The V call is TRBV10-3, the J call TRBJ1-6; 8 positions agree with TRBD1. CDR1 and CDR2 (germline): ENHRY, SYGVKD. V was pared by 3 bases and J by 9 bases, with 4 bases of the junction left unmatched. The CDR3 extends over 14 amino acids. CDR3 in amino acids: CAISERTGSSPLHF. CDR3 nucleotides: TGTGCCATCAGTGAAAGGACAGGGAGTTCACCCCTCCACTTT.

The chain links TRBV4-3 to TRBJ1-2, with 12 bases lining up with TRBD1. Germline V gene data show CDR1 as LGHNA and CDR2 as YSLEER. V shed 1 base, J shed 6 bases, and the junction held 12 bases outside the gene matches. The CDR3 is 18 residues long. Here the CDR3 DNA reads TGCGCCAGCAGCCAAGTCCTCGGGACAGGGGGCAAAAGGGATGGCTACACCTTC. Translation gives CASSQVLGTGGKRDGYTF.

The J gene is TRBJ2-7, the V gene TRBV6-1; 9 bases map to TRBD2. The V and J ends lost 2 bases and 5 bases, in that order; junction bases with no gene match: 16. The germline gives CDR1 MNHNS, CDR2 SASEGT. The length of the CDR3 is 18 residues. The CDR3 DNA reads as TGTGCCAGCAGTGAATCGCTATGGGGTTTTAGCGGGAGTGACGAGCAGTACTTC. Its translation is CASSESLWGFSGSDEQYF.

This clone was seen only once. The chain employs TRBV28 and TRBJ2-7; 8 bases are a match to TRBD1. Losses at the gene ends were 5 bases for V and 3 bases for J; bases not matched to a gene: 6. This CDR3 has 14 residues. Germline CDR1 and CDR2: MDHEN and SYDVKM. As DNA, the CDR3 is TGTGCCAGCAGTCTTCCCGGGACAGGCTACGAGCAGTACTTC. Protein: CASSLPGTGYEQYF. Drawing the rest from reference TRBV28 and TRBJ2-7, the complete variable domain is DVKVTQSSRYLVKRTGEKVFLECVQDMDHENMFWYRQDPGLGLRLIYFSYDVKMKEKGDIPEGYSVSREKKERFSLILESASTNQTSMYLCASSLPGTGYEQYFGPGTRLTVT.

CDR3 coding DNA: TGTGCCTGGAGTGTAGGAGGGAATCAGCCCCAGCATTTT. Translation: CAWSVGGNQPQHF. The J gene is TRBJ1-5, the V gene TRBV30; D is undetermined. V lost 0 bases to trimming and J lost 4 bases, with 7 bases between them. The CDR3 has 13 residues. Germline V CDR1 and CDR2: GTSNPN, SVGIG (reference sequence). Combining the CDR3 with reference TRBV30 and TRBJ1-5 gives the whole variable domain SQTIHQWPATLVQPVGSPLSLECTVEGTSNPNLYWYRQAAGRGLQLLFYSVGIGQISSEVPQNLSASRPQDRQFILSSKKLLLSDSGFYLCAWSVGGNQPQHFGDGTRLSIL.

This rearrangement joins TRBV3-1 (or the pseudogene TRBV3-2) to TRBJ1-5; D possibly corresponds to TRBD1 (5 bases). This CDR3 has 14 residues. From germline, CDR1 is LGHDT and CDR2 YNNKEL (reference sequence). V lost 4 bases and J 4 bases, leaving 11 bases between the germline ends. In DNA form, the CDR3 reads TGTGCCAGCAGCCCCACGACAGAAAATCAGCCCCAGCATTTT. Translated: CASSPTTENQPQHF.